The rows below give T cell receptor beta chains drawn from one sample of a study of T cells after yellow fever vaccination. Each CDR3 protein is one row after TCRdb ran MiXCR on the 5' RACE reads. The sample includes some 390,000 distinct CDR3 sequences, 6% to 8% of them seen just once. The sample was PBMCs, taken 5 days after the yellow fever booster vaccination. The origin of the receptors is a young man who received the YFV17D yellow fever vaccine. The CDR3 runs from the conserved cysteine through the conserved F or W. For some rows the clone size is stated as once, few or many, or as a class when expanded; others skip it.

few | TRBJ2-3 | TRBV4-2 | CASSQDTETATWTDTQYF
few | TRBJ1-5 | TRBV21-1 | CASSKDVGNQPQHF
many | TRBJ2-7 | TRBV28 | CASSRPRQGNDEQYF
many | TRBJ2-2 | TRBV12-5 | CASGLVTGGTVRLFF
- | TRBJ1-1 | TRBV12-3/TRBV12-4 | CASSNVFGAFF
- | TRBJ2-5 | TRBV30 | CAWSKRLLQETQYF
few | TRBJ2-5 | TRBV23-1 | CARPYREETQYF
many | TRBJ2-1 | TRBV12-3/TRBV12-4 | CASSPSSGSLDEQFF
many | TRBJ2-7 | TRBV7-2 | CASSVNSYEQYF
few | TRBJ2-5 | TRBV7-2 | CASSLARTGKETQYF
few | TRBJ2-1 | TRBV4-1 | CASSLRGLAGAGEQFF
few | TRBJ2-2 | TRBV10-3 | CAISEGTASTGELFF
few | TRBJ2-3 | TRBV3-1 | CASSYSGSRDTQYF
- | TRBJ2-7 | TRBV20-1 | CSATPAGGAYEQYF
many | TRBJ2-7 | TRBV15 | CATSRSSYEQYF
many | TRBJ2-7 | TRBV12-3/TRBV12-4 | CASSHRGLYEQYF
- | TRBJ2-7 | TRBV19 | CASSSNVREQYF
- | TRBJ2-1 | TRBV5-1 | CASSTPGLAGGLNEQFF
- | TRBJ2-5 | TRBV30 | CAWSVAPVASETQYF
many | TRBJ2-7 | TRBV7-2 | CASSLTSGNTYEQYF
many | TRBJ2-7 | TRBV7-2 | CASSLKGTNVEQYF
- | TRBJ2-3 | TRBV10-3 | CAISPSSGDTDTQYF